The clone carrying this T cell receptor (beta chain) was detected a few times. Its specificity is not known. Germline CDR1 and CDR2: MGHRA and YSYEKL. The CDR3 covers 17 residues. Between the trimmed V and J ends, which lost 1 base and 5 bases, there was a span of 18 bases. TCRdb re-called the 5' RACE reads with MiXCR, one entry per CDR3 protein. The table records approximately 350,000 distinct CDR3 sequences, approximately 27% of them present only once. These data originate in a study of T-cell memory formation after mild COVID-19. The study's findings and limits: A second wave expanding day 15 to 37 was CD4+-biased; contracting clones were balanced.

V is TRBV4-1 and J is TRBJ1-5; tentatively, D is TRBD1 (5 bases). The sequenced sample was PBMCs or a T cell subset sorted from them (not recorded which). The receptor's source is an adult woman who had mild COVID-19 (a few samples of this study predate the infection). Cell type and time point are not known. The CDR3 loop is CASSQGYSFKGDQPQHF. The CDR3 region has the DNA TGCGCCAGCAGCCAAGGGTACTCATTCAAAGGGGATCAGCCCCAGCATTTT.